This T cell receptor beta chain was obtained from a study of cytomegalovirus exposure and HLA in healthy donors. General study results and limits: Most TCR sequences were uncommon, yet certain public TCRs appeared in many donors. According to a subsequent analysis, TCR clusters from the first cohort were inclined to appear together in the 120 validation repertoires.

The approximately 120-subject validation cohort, separate from the approximately 670-subject first cohort, included the donors. The junction had 9 bases not matched to a gene; V was cut back by 8 bases and J by 6 bases. The CDR3 contains 14 residues. Germline V lookup: CDR1 MDHEN, CDR2 SYDVKM. Sequencing was performed with immunoSEQ multiplex PCR; in TCRdb, only in-frame clones are kept and a portion is missing. The sample holds about 82,000 clones, 90% to 95% seen once. Comment on this clone: The antigen is unknown.

The material sequenced was PBMCs. The chain combines TRBV28 with TRBJ2-2; 7 bases match TRBD1. The sequence was collected from a man aged 18-30 years in good health and CMV-seronegative. CDR3: CASRRQGSPGELFF. The CDR3 coding sequence is TGTGCCAGCCGCCGACAGGGCTCGCCCGGGGAGCTGTTTTTT.